What follows are 21 T cell receptor beta chains derived from one specimen sequenced in a study of CD8 T cells in ankylosing spondylitis. One entry per CDR3 protein results from TCRdb running MiXCR on the 5' RACE reads. This repertoire shows approximately 100,000 distinct CDR3 sequences, 7.5% to 9% found once; its top ten account for roughly 9.9%. The source material was blood, either unsorted or a sorted T cell fraction (not recorded which). All receptors derive from a male donor with ankylosing spondylitis or in good health (not recorded which).

For this clonotype: Given a much more abundant clone one base away, this may be a read error. The chain recombines TRBV19 with TRBJ2-4; 7 nucleotides match TRBD1. Germline CDR1 is LNHDA and CDR2 is SQIVND (reference sequence). The CDR3 runs to 17 residues. Germline trimming cut 5 bases from V and 0 bases from J; bases unmatched to any gene: 10. The CDR3: CASSLMTGHLAKNIQYF. The CDR3 region has the DNA TGTGCCAGTAGTCTCATGACAGGGCACCTAGCCAAAAACATTCAGTACTTC.

The table lists this clonotype with many counts. This chain joins TRBV29-1 and TRBJ2-1; 7 nucleotides line up with TRBD2. Trimming took 6 bases from V and 3 from J; bases not matched to a gene: 2. Per the germline V gene, CDR1 is SQVTM and CDR2 is ANQGSEA. The CDR3 contains 12 residues. The CDR3 reads CSVGDYYNEQFF. The CDR3, as DNA: TGCAGCGTGGGGGACTACTACAATGAGCAGTTCTTC.

This clonotype was counted ten times or more. The chain uses TRBV5-1 and TRBJ1-4; tentatively, D is TRBD1 (5 bases). Germline V CDR1 and CDR2: SGHRS, YFSETQ. There are 16 residues in the CDR3. The ends were cut back, 4 bases at V and 5 bases at J, with 18 bases in the middle. Here the CDR3 reads CASSVDNQGLNEKLFF. The CDR3 coding sequence is TGCGCCAGCAGCGTTGACAATCAGGGTCTGAATGAAAAACTGTTTTTT.

This clonotype was detected ten times or more. The rearrangement joins TRBV7-2 to TRBJ2-3; perhaps TRBD1 as D (6 bases). V was clipped by 2 bases and J by 3 bases, with 12 bases between them. The CDR3 has 15 amino acids. Per germline, CDR1 SGHTA and CDR2 FQGNSA. The CDR3 DNA reads as TGTGCCAGCAGCTTAACCAGGGGACGGACAGATACGCAGTATTTT. This translates into CASSLTRGRTDTQYF.

This clonotype was picked up many times. This chain links TRBV6-2 or TRBV6-3 with TRBJ2-5, with TRBD2 identical over 14 bases. Trimming removed 2 bases from V and 1 base from J; junction bases left unmatched: 15. Germline V gene data show CDR1 as MNHEY and CDR2 as SVGEGT. The CDR3 spans 21 residues. The CDR3 protein is CASSYGIYGTSGSEFQETQYF. CDR3 DNA: TGTGCCAGCAGTTACGGGATATATGGGACTAGCGGGAGCGAATTCCAAGAGACCCAGTACTTC.

The chain couples TRBV19 to TRBJ2-1; the D gene is possibly TRBD1 (5 bases). Trimming cost V 0 bases and J 6 bases, with 6 bases left between them. The CDR3 consists of 13 residues. The germline V gene encodes CDR1 LNHDA and CDR2 SQIVND (reference sequence). The CDR3 is CASSIDQGNEQFF. The CDR3 DNA is TGTGCCAGTAGTATAGATCAGGGCAATGAGCAGTTCTTC.

At least ten counts were recorded for this clonotype. The genes are TRBV12-5 and TRBJ1-2, with D perhaps matching TRBD1 (6 bases). From germline, CDR1 is LGHNT and CDR2 FRNRAP. The CDR3 extends over 13 amino acids. Deletions cut 5 bases from V and 3 bases from J, with 10 bases between. CDR3 sequence: CASGGGTHYGYTF. The DNA of the CDR3 is TGTGCTAGTGGTGGCGGGACACACTATGGCTACACCTTC.

This clonotype has a count of ten or more. This chain joins TRBV4-3 and TRBJ2-3; a possible D gene is TRBD2 (6 bases). The length of the CDR3 is 15 residues. The germline V gene has CDR1 LGHNA and CDR2 YSLEER. The V gene lost 0 bases and the J gene lost 5 bases, with 12 bases spanning the gap. The CDR3 DNA reads TGCGCCAGCAGCCAAGATCCGGGGCGGGGAGATACGCAGTATTTT. Encoded protein: CASSQDPGRGDTQYF.

The table lists this clonotype with many counts. The rearrangement uses TRBV4-3 and TRBJ2-2; D remains unclear. Germline assignment: CDR1 LGHNA and CDR2 YSLEER. Deletions cut 2 bases from V and 6 bases from J, with 4 bases between. CDR3 length: 12 amino acids. CDR3 bases: TGCGCCAGCAGCCAATTTCCCGGGGAGCTGTTTTTT. Amino acids: CASSQFPGELFF.

There are many counts of this clonotype. The genes are TRBV2 and TRBJ1-3, with D unresolved. Germline V gene data show CDR1 as SNHLY and CDR2 as FYNNEI. The CDR3 is 15 residues long. With 2 bases removed from V and 4 bases from J, the gap between germline ends came to 12 bases. The CDR3 sequence is CASSEWPSEGNTIYF. Written as DNA, the CDR3 is TGTGCCAGCAGTGAATGGCCCTCGGAGGGAAACACCATATATTTT.

This clonotype came up a few times. V and J are TRBV18 and TRBJ2-7; D is tentatively TRBD1 or TRBD2 (6 bases each). V gave up 2 bases and J gave up 7 bases, with 9 bases separating them. Germline CDR1 reads KGHSH; CDR2 reads LQKENI. The CDR3 consists of 12 residues. In DNA, the CDR3 is TGTGCCAGCTCACCAACAGGGAGGGAGCAGTACTTC. Amino acids: CASSPTGREQYF.

At least ten counts were recorded for this clonotype. The V call is TRBV7-9, the J call TRBJ1-2; D perhaps matches TRBD1 (5 bases). CDR3 length equals 14 residues. Germline V gene sequence: CDR1 SEHNR, CDR2 FQNEAQ (reference sequence). The ends were cut back, 5 bases at V and 8 bases at J, with 18 bases in the middle. CDR3 region: CASSPVRGERGYTF. Written as DNA, the CDR3 is TGTGCCAGCAGCCCAGTGAGGGGTGAAAGGGGCTACACCTTC.

Details on this clonotype: It may be a read error: a sequence one base away is much more abundant. The rearrangement links TRBV4-2 to TRBJ2-4; D remains unclear. The CDR3 has 15 residues. The germline CDR1 and CDR2 sequences are LGHNA and YNFKEQ. CDR3 sequence reads: CARSPGVGAKNIQYF. The CDR3 DNA reads TGTGCCAGGAGCCCTGGAGTGGGAGCCAAAAACATTCAGTACTTC.

In its sample, this clonotype was seen many times. The chain combines TRBV29-1 with TRBJ2-5; 8 nucleotides match TRBD1. CDR3 length equals 15 residues. J was trimmed by 4 bases and V by 3 bases; bases with no gene match: 10. Germline CDR1 and CDR2: SQVTM and ANQGSEA. CDR3: CSVEAQGASGETQYF. The DNA of the CDR3 is TGCAGCGTTGAGGCCCAGGGGGCGAGTGGAGAGACCCAGTACTTC.

This clonotype has at least ten counts. This chain uses TRBV2 with TRBJ1-5, with a possible D match to TRBD1 (5 bases). Per germline, CDR1 SNHLY and CDR2 FYNNEI. This CDR3 has 13 amino acids. The V gene lost 4 bases and the J gene lost 4 bases, with 8 bases spanning the gap. The CDR3 region has the DNA TGTGCCAGCAGTGCCGACAGAAATCAGCCCCAGCATTTT. This codes for CASSADRNQPQHF.

This clonotype was seen at least ten times. The J gene is TRBJ2-7, the V gene TRBV20-1; D gene ambiguous. CDR1 DFQATT and CDR2 SNEGSKA come from the germline V gene (reference sequence). The CDR3 runs to 11 residues. V gave up 3 bases and J gave up 5 bases, with 8 bases separating them. CDR3 DNA: TGCAGTGCTAGGGCCGGAAACGAGCAGTACTTC. Translating gives CSARAGNEQYF.

This clonotype was detected many times. This chain links TRBV11-2 with TRBJ2-3; unclear D gene. Looked up from germline, CDR1 is SGHAT and CDR2 is FQNNGV. V lost 0 bases to trimming and J lost 1 base, with 2 bases between them. This CDR3 comprises 13 residues. This chain's CDR3 is CASSLDRTDTQYF. CDR3 in DNA: TGTGCCAGCAGCTTAGACCGCACAGATACGCAGTATTTT.

This clonotype was seen repeatedly, ten times or more. This chain links TRBV7-2 with TRBJ2-1; TRBD1 agrees at 8 bases. J lost 15 bases, V lost 1 base, and 11 bases had no gene match. The CDR3 runs to 14 residues. Germline lookup yields CDR1 SGHTA and CDR2 FQGNSA. In DNA, the CDR3 is TGTGCCAGCAGCTTAGGCTCCAGGACAGGGCAGTGGTTCTTC. This gives the protein CASSLGSRTGQWFF.

This clonotype was observed many times. The chain joins TRBV29-1 to TRBJ2-7, with D maybe TRBD2 (5 bases). Germline CDR1 is SQVTM and CDR2 is ANQGSEA. There are 12 residues in the CDR3. V lost 5 bases, J lost 5 bases, and 13 bases lay in between. CDR3 sequence reads: CSVSRGPHEQYF. CDR3 DNA: TGCAGCGTTTCCAGAGGGCCTCACGAGCAGTACTTC.

Ten or more counts support this clonotype. This sequence joins TRBV28 and TRBJ2-4; unclear D gene. V lost 3 bases to trimming and J lost 8 bases, with 5 bases between them. CDR1 MDHEN and CDR2 SYDVKM come from the germline V gene. The CDR3 contains 11 residues. The CDR3, as DNA: TGTGCCAGCAGTTTCAATGACATTCAGTACTTC. Translation gives CASSFNDIQYF.

This clonotype was detected only a few times. Relative to the germline gene, one junction end is altered; a read error may explain this. J is TRBJ2-1 and V is TRBV2, with D unclear. This CDR3 is built from 11 residues. Germline loops: CDR1 SNHLY, CDR2 FYNNEI. The CDR3 here is CVSSELDEQFF. The CDR3 bases are TGTGTCAGCAGTGAATTGGATGAGCAGTTCTTC.